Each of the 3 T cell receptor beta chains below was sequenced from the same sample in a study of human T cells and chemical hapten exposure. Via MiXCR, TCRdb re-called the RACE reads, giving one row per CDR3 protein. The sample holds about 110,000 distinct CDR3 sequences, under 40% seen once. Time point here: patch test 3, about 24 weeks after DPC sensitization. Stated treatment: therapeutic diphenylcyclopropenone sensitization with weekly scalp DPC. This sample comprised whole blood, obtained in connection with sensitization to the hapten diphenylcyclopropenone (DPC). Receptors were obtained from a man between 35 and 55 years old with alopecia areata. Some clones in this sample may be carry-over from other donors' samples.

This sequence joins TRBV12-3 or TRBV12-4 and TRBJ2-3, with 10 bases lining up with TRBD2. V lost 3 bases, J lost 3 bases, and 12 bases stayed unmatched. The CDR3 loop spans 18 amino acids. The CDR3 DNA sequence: TGTGCCAGCAGTTTTGCCCGCCGAAGAGCGGGAGGGACAGATACGCAGTATTTT. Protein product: CASSFARRRAGGTDTQYF.

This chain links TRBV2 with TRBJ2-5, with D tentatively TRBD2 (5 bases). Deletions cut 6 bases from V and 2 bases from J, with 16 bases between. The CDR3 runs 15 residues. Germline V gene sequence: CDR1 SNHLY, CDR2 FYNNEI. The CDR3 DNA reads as TGTGCCAGCAGGGAGGTGAGGGCCCGACAAGAGACCCAGTACTTC. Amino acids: CASREVRARQETQYF.

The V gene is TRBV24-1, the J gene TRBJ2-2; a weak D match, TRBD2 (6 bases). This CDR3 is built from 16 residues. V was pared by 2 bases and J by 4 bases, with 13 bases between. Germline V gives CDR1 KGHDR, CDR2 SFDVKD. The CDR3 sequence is CATSDWREDPTGELFF. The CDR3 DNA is TGTGCCACCAGTGATTGGAGGGAGGACCCCACCGGGGAGCTGTTTTTT.